These 13 T cell receptor beta chains share one sample of origin, sequenced in a study of blood T cell repertoires in COVID-19 (TCRdb year 2020). Receptor libraries were prepared by the immunoSEQ multiplex PCR assay. This is the immuneACCESS table as TCRdb keeps it, with only in-frame sequences that have V and J called. A part of the clones is gone; compared with another copy, unresolved V genes explain less than half, and the rest is unexplained. Within this sample are approximately 260,000 clones, with 86% of them counted one time only. The ten largest account for 3% to 4% of the sample. Input material: PBMCs or T cells enriched from blood (not recorded which). The receptor set was obtained from a woman aged 40 to 50 with acute COVID-19.

The rearrangement joins TRBV7-9 to TRBJ1-2; D ambiguous. The V and J ends lost 1 base and 7 bases respectively, with 19 bases between them. CDR3 size: 16 residues. CDR1 is SEHNR and CDR2 is FQNEAQ in the germline V gene (reference sequence). CDR3 DNA: TGTGCCAGCAGCTTAGGAGACCCGGGAGTTGGAGGTGGCTACACCTTC. This codes for CASSLGDPGVGGGYTF.

The chain carries TRBV5-1 and TRBJ2-7; 12 positions match TRBD2. Trimming removed 4 bases from V and 2 bases from J; junction bases left unmatched: 1. CDR3 length: 14 residues. Germline lookup yields CDR1 SGHRS and CDR2 YFSETQ. DNA for the CDR3: TGCGCCAGCAGCCCTAGCGGGAGGGCCTACGAGCAGTACTTC. It is translated as CASSPSGRAYEQYF.

This clone occurred a few times. The chain combines TRBV6-1 with TRBJ2-1, with TRBD2 matching 10 bases. Per germline, CDR1 MNHNS and CDR2 SASEGT. Trimming cost V 2 bases and J 8 bases; bases outside gene matches: 6. This CDR3 spans 15 amino acids. CDR3 sequence: CASSETSGIFYEQFF. The CDR3 DNA follows: TGTGCCAGCAGTGAAACTAGCGGGATTTTTTATGAGCAGTTCTTC.

V is TRBV2 and J is TRBJ2-2; 10 positions match TRBD2. Per germline, CDR1 SNHLY and CDR2 FYNNEI. V trimming: 2 bases; J trimming: 5 bases; junction bases outside the gene matches: 8. The CDR3 has 17 residues. CDR3 nucleotides: TGTGCCAGCAGTGAAAGCCTAGCGGGAGTCGGAACCGGGGAGCTGTTTTTT. Translated, it gives CASSESLAGVGTGELFF.

The chain couples TRBV2 to TRBJ1-1; the D gene is possibly TRBD1 (5 bases). This CDR3 spans 14 amino acids. The V gene lost 4 bases and the J gene lost 5 bases, with 14 bases spanning the gap. The V gene's germline CDR1 is SNHLY and CDR2 FYNNEI. The CDR3 loop reads CASSVVLGGTEAFF. CDR3 coding DNA: TGTGCCAGCAGTGTGGTTTTGGGGGGGACTGAAGCTTTCTTT.

This chain uses TRBV6-5 with TRBJ2-7; 9 nucleotides match TRBD1. The CDR3 has 14 amino acids. The trim removed 7 bases at V and 4 bases at J, leaving 8 bases unmatched. Germline V gives CDR1 MNHEY, CDR2 SVGAGI. The CDR3 DNA is TGTGCCAGCATCGAGACAGGGGGTTCTTACGAGCAGTACTTC. It translates to CASIETGGSYEQYF.

Here the CDR3 reads CASRVRGEYNEQFF. DNA of the CDR3: TGTGCCAGTAGAGTCAGGGGGGAATACAATGAGCAGTTCTTC. This chain connects TRBV19 to TRBJ2-1; D is possibly TRBD1 (7 bases). CDR1 is LNHDA and CDR2 is SQIVND in the germline V gene (reference sequence). The CDR3 is made up of 14 amino acids. Trimming stripped 6 bases from V and 4 bases from J, with 13 bases between.

This chain links TRBV5-1 with TRBJ2-2, with 7 bases aligning to TRBD2. The CDR3 runs 15 residues. Germline CDR1 and CDR2: SGHRS and YFSETQ. V shed 0 bases, J shed 7 bases, and the junction held 6 bases outside the gene matches. This chain's CDR3 is CASSLDTSDGGELFF. In DNA, the CDR3 is TGCGCCAGCAGCTTGGATACTAGCGACGGCGGGGAGCTGTTTTTT.

The chain carries TRBV28 and TRBJ2-5; maybe TRBD1 (5 bases). The germline V gene has CDR1 MDHEN and CDR2 SYDVKM. The CDR3 spans 12 residues. The V end lost 5 bases, the J end lost 5 bases, and 9 bases lay between the germline ends. The CDR3 region is CASSISGETQYF. CDR3 sequence (DNA): TGTGCCAGCAGTATTTCAGGGGAGACCCAGTACTTC.

This clone is a singleton in its sample. The chain links TRBV25-1 to TRBJ1-1; 9 nucleotides align to TRBD1. The germline gives CDR1 MGHDK, CDR2 SYGVNS. The CDR3 is 15 amino acids. With V trimmed by 3 bases and J by 8 bases, 10 bases remained unmatched. This chain's CDR3 is CASSDPLRDREEAFF. CDR3 in DNA: TGTGCCAGCAGTGATCCGCTCCGGGACAGGGAAGAAGCTTTCTTT. Variable domain in full (rest from reference TRBV25-1 and TRBJ1-1): EADIYQTPRYLVIGTGKKITLECSQTMGHDKMYWYQQDPGMELHLIHYSYGVNSTEKGDLSSESTVSRIRTEHFPLTLESARPSHTSQYLCASSDPLRDREEAFFGQGTRLTVV.

The rearrangement joins TRBV4-2 to TRBJ2-1, with TRBD1 matching 8 bases. V lost 0 bases to trimming and J lost 8 bases; unmatched junction nucleotides: 3. Germline CDR1 LGHNA, CDR2 YNFKEQ. The CDR3 runs to 14 residues. CDR3 coding DNA: TGTGCCAGCAGCCAAGATAAACAGGGGGATGAGCAGTTCTTC. Its protein product is CASSQDKQGDEQFF.

The CDR3: CASRPNQQETQYF. CDR3 sequence (DNA): TGTGCCAGCAGACCAAATCAGCAAGAGACCCAGTACTTC. This rearrangement joins TRBV7-2 to TRBJ2-5; D call uncertain. This CDR3 is 13 amino acids long. CDR1 SGHTA and CDR2 FQGNSA come from the germline V gene. Deletions cut 6 bases from V and 2 bases from J, with 10 bases between. Variable domain in full (rest from reference TRBV7-2 and TRBJ2-5): GAGVSQSPSNKVTEKGKDVELRCDPISGHTALYWYRQSLGQGLEFLIYFQGNSAPDKSGLPSDRFSAERTGGSVSTLTIQRTQQEDSAVYLCASRPNQQETQYFGPGTRLLVL.

The chain employs TRBV28 and TRBJ1-1; no reliable D call. The germline CDR1 and CDR2 sequences are MDHEN and SYDVKM. V was shortened by 8 bases and J by 5 bases, with 15 bases between the two germline ends. CDR3 length: 13 residues. CDR3 bases: TGTGCCAGCCAACTTTTCACGGGAACTGAAGCTTTCTTT. This sequence encodes CASQLFTGTEAFF.